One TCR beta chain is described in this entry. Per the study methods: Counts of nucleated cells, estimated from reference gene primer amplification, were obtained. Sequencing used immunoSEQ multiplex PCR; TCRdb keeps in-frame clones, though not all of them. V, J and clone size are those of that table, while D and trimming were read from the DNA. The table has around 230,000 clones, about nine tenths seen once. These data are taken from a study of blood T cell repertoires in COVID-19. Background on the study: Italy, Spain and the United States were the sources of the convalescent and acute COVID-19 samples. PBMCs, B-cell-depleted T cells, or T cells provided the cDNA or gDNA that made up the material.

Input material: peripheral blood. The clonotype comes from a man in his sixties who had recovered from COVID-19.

This chain's CDR3 is CASSPLTPTSGASTDTQYF. CDR3 bases: TGTGCCAGCTCACCACTCACCCCGACTAGCGGGGCTAGCACAGATACGCAGTATTTT. This sequence joins TRBV18 and TRBJ2-3; 11 positions agree with TRBD2. J gave up 0 bases and V 1 base, and 9 bases lay outside the gene matches. The germline gives CDR1 KGHSH, CDR2 LQKENI. The CDR3 loop spans 19 amino acids.